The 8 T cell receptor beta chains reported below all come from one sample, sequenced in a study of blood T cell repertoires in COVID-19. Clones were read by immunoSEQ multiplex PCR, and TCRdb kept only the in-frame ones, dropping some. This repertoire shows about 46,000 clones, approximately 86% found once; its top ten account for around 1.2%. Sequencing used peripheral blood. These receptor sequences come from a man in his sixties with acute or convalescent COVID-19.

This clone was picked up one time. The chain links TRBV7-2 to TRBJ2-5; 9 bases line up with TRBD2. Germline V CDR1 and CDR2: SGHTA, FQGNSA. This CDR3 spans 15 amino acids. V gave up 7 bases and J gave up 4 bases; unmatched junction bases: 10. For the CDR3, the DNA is TGTGCCAGCACCCACTCTATTAGCGGGGGAGAGACCCAGTACTTC. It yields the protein CASTHSISGGETQYF.

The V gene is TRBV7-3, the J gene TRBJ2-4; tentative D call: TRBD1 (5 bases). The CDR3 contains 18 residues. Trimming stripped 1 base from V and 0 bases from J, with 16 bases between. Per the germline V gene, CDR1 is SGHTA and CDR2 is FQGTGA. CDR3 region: CASSLKDGAKLAKNIQYF. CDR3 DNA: TGTGCCAGCAGCTTAAAAGATGGGGCTAAGCTAGCCAAAAACATTCAGTACTTC.

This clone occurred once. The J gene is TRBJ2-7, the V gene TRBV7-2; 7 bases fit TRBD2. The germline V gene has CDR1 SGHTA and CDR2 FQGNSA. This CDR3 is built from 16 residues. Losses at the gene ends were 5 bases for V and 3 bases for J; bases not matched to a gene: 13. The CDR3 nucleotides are TGTGCCAGCAGCCCAGCGGGACTCTCGGGGGTCTACGAGCAGTACTTC. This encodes CASSPAGLSGVYEQYF.

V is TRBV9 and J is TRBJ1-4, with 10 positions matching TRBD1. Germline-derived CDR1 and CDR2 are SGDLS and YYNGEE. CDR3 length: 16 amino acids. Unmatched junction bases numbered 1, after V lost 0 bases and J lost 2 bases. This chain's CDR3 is CASSVGGQGTNEKLFF. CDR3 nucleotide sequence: TGTGCCAGCAGCGTAGGGGGACAGGGGACTAATGAAAAACTGTTTTTT.

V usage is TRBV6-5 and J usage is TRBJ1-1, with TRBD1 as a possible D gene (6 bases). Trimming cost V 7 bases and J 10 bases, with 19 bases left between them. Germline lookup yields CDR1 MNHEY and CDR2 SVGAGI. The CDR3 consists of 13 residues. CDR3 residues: CASKGVQGPGAFF. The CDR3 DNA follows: TGTGCCAGCAAAGGGGTTCAGGGGCCTGGAGCTTTCTTT.

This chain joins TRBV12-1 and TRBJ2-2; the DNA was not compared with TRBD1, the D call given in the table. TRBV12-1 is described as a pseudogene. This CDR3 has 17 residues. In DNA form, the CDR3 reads TGTGCCAGCAGCTTTCAGCAACAGGGCGCGAACACCGGGGAGCTGTTTTTT. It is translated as CASSFQQQGANTGELFF.

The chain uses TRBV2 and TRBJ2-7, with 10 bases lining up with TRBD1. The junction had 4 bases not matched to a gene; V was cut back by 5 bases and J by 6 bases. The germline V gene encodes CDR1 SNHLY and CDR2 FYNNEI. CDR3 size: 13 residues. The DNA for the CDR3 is TGTGCCAGCAGTAACCGGGACAGGGGCGAGCAGTACTTC. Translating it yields CASSNRDRGEQYF.

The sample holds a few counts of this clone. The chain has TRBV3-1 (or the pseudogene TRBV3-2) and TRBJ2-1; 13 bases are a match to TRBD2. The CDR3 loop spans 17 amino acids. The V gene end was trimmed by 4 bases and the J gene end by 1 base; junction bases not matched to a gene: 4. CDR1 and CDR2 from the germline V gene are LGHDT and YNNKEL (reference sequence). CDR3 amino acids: CASSRGGLAGSYNEQFF. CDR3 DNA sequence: TGTGCCAGCAGCCGCGGGGGACTAGCGGGATCCTACAATGAGCAGTTCTTC.